This T cell receptor (beta chain) was sequenced during a study of spatial heterogeneity in lung cancer. In its sample, this clonotype ranks as large. Losses at the gene ends were 9 bases for V and 0 bases for J; bases not matched to a gene: 6. The CDR3 sequence is 15 residues long. From germline, CDR1 is MNHNS and CDR2 SASEGT. TCRdb called the 5' RACE reads again in MiXCR, with one record for every CDR3 protein. The sample contains 2,000 or so distinct CDR3 sequences, more than 15% of which appear only once. Time point in this sample: sample taken at primary tumor resection. Sequences were derived from normal lung tissue next to the tumor, sampled at surgery. The chain couples TRBV6-1 to TRBJ2-1, with 9 bases that match TRBD2. The sequence was obtained from a male donor with early-stage non-small cell lung cancer. The CDR3 here is CASKREASSYNEQFF. CDR3 DNA sequence: TGTGCCAGTAAGCGGGAGGCAAGCTCCTACAATGAGCAGTTCTTC.